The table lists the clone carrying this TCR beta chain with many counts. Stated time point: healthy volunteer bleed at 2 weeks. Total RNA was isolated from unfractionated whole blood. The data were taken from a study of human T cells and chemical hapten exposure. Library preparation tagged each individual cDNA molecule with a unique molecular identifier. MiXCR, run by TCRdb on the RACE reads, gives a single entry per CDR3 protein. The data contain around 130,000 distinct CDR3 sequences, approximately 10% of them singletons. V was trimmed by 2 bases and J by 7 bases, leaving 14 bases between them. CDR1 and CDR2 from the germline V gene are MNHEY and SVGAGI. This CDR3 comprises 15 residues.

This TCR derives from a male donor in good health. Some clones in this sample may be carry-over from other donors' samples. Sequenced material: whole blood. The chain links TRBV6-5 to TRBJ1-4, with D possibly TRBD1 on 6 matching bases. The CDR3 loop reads CASSYRQETSEKLFF. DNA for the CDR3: TGTGCCAGCAGTTACCGACAGGAGACGAGTGAAAAACTGTTTTTT.